This T cell receptor (beta chain) was captured in a study of cytomegalovirus exposure and HLA in healthy donors. Study-level results: Among TCR beta chains, those listed as cytomegalovirus-associated numbered over 150.

Germline assignment: CDR1 SGDLS and CDR2 YYNGEE. The CDR3 loop spans 17 amino acids. V dropped 4 bases and J dropped 7; count of bases not matched to a gene: 13. As for this clone: The antigen remains unidentified.

As for the donors, each was a healthy bone marrow donor. The PCR used 60 Vbeta and 13 Jbeta primers. Profiled with immunoSEQ multiplex PCR; TCRdb holds only in-frame clones, not every one. This sample has 130,000 to 150,000 clones, with around four fifths found just once. Source material: PBMCs. V usage is TRBV9 and J usage is TRBJ1-6, with TRBD1 matching over 8 bases. The TCR sequence derives from a male donor in good health and CMV-seronegative. The DNA for the CDR3 is TGTGCCAGCAGCCTGGGACAGGCCCCCCATCAAAATTCACCCCTCCACTTT. It specifies CASSLGQAPHQNSPLHF.